Described below is a single TCR beta chain sequence and its context. The antigen is unknown. The data belong to a study of cytotoxic CD8 clonotypes in ibrutinib-treated CLL. Only in-frame clones appear in the TCRdb table, and some are missing; sequencing was by immunoSEQ multiplex PCR. The sample records about 40,000 clones, 68% being singletons. V lost 5 bases, J lost 7 bases, and 11 bases stayed unmatched. CDR3 size: 16 residues. The germline V gene has CDR1 SNHLY and CDR2 FYNNEI. Overall study results and limits: On treatment, the uncommon public clonotypes contracted or remained stable.

This sequence was found in a human donor with chronic lymphocytic leukemia. The specimen was PBMCs, collected at disease progression, from a patient treated with ibrutinib. This chain joins TRBV2 and TRBJ2-2, with TRBD2 matching 9 bases. The CDR3: CASSLTSGASGGELFF. CDR3 DNA: TGTGCCAGCAGTCTGACTAGCGGTGCTTCCGGCGGGGAGCTGTTTTTT.